This entry describes one TCR beta chain. These data are taken from a study of T cells in tuberculosis. After thawing and overnight rest, PBMC were stained with GMM-loaded CD1B tetramer, viability dye and anti-CD3 for sorting. The lipid loaded on the CD1B tetramers was C32 glucose monomycolate from Rhodococcus equi. Each donor contributed 80,000 to 100,000 sorted tetramer-negative cells. V trimming: 3 bases; J trimming: 0 bases; junction bases outside the gene matches: 5. Germline lookup yields CDR1 SGHRS and CDR2 YFSETQ. The CDR3 contains 16 residues. Sequencing of TCR-alpha and TCR-beta chains was unpaired. Clones were sequenced by immunoSEQ multiplex PCR, and TCRdb holds only the in-frame ones, with some missing. The table lists roughly 61,000 clones, around 90% of them singletons, with around a fifth in the top ten. Study-level points and caveats: The stringent gate may have excluded weak CD1B-GMM tetramer binders.

The specimen was CD1b-GMM tetramer-negative cells sorted from PBMCs. This clonotype was sampled from an adult woman with latent tuberculosis. This chain joins TRBV5-1 and TRBJ2-1; 8 bases agree with TRBD2. The CDR3 sequence is CASSSQAGASYNEQFF. CDR3 in DNA: TGCGCCAGCAGCTCCCAAGCGGGAGCCTCCTACAATGAGCAGTTCTTC. The entire variable domain, with the rest obtained from reference TRBV5-1 and TRBJ2-1, is as follows: KAGVTQTPRYLIKTRGQQVTLSCSPISGHRSVSWYQQTPGQGLQFLFEYFSETQRNKGNFPGRFSGRQFSNSRSEMNVSTLELGDSALYLCASSSQAGASYNEQFFGPGTRLTVL.